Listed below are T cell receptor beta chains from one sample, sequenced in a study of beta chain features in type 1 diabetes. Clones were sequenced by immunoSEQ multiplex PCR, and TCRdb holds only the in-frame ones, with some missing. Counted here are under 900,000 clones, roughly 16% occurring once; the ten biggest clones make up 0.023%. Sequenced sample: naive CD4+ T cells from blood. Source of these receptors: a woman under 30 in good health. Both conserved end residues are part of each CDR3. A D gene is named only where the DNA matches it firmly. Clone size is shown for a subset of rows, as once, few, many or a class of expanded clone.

CDR3 protein: CASSRLRSTDTQYF; CDR3 DNA: TGTGCCAGCTCACGACTCCGTAGCACAGATACGCAGTATTTT; D gene: .; V gene: TRBV18; clone size: .; J gene: TRBJ2-3
CDR3 protein: CASSPTSGMYNEQFF; CDR3 DNA: TGTGCCAGCTCACCGACTAGCGGTATGTACAATGAGCAGTTCTTC; D gene: TRBD2; V gene: TRBV18; clone size: few; J gene: TRBJ2-1
CDR3 protein: CASSGYAGQADTQYF; CDR3 DNA: TGTGCCAGCAGCGGTTATGCGGGACAGGCAGATACGCAGTATTTT; D gene: TRBD1; V gene: TRBV11-2; clone size: .; J gene: TRBJ2-3
CDR3 protein: CASRYGHTNTGELFF; CDR3 DNA: TGTGCCAGCAGATATGGACATACGAACACCGGGGAGCTGTTTTTT; D gene: .; V gene: TRBV6-5; clone size: few; J gene: TRBJ2-2
CDR3 protein: CASSFRLAGGPGTDTQYF; CDR3 DNA: TGTGCCAGCAGTTTTAGGCTAGCGGGAGGGCCCGGCACAGATACGCAGTATTTT; D gene: TRBD2; V gene: TRBV28; clone size: .; J gene: TRBJ2-3
CDR3 protein: CASTPRWGGDGELFF; CDR3 DNA: TGTGCCAGCACCCCTCGATGGGGAGGGGACGGGGAGCTGTTTTTT; D gene: TRBD2; V gene: TRBV7-9; clone size: .; J gene: TRBJ2-2
CDR3 protein: CASSLSRDTLEQYF; CDR3 DNA: TGTGCCAGCAGCTTATCACGGGACACCCTCGAGCAGTACTTC; D gene: .; V gene: TRBV7-6; clone size: .; J gene: TRBJ2-7
CDR3 protein: CASSWIGGEDEQFF; CDR3 DNA: TGTGCCTCCTCCTGGATCGGAGGGGAGGATGAGCAGTTCTTC; D gene: .; V gene: TRBV19; clone size: few; J gene: TRBJ2-1
CDR3 protein: CATRPSGRAADTQYF; CDR3 DNA: TGTGCCACGCGTCCTAGCGGGAGGGCCGCAGATACGCAGTATTTT; D gene: TRBD2; V gene: TRBV10-3; clone size: .; J gene: TRBJ2-3
CDR3 protein: CASSFSGETYEQYF; CDR3 DNA: TGTGCCAGCAGTTTTAGCGGGGAGACCTACGAGCAGTACTTC; D gene: TRBD2; V gene: TRBV2; clone size: .; J gene: TRBJ2-7
CDR3 protein: CTSSTRGSGTETQYF; CDR3 DNA: TGTACCAGCAGTACCCGCGGTAGCGGGACGGAGACCCAGTACTTC; D gene: TRBD2; V gene: TRBV6-6; clone size: .; J gene: TRBJ2-5
CDR3 protein: CASSLASGRRTYEQYF; CDR3 DNA: TGTGCCAGCAGCTTAGCGTCCGGACGGAGAACCTACGAGCAGTACTTC; D gene: .; V gene: TRBV7-9; clone size: .; J gene: TRBJ2-7
CDR3 protein: CASSPGTTTQYF; CDR3 DNA: TGTGCCAGCAGCCCAGGGACAACGACGCAGTATTTT; D gene: .; V gene: TRBV14; clone size: few; J gene: TRBJ2-3
CDR3 protein: CASSYPGVPYQETQYF; CDR3 DNA: TGTGCCAGCAGTTACCCCGGCGTTCCGTACCAAGAGACCCAGTACTTC; D gene: .; V gene: TRBV6-6; clone size: .; J gene: TRBJ2-5
CDR3 protein: CASSKDSYEQYF; CDR3 DNA: TGTGCCAGCAGCAAAGATTCCTACGAGCAGTACTTC; D gene: .; V gene: TRBV7-9; clone size: few; J gene: TRBJ2-7
CDR3 protein: CATSRDRAVNEKLFF; CDR3 DNA: TGTGCCACCAGCAGAGATCGGGCCGTCAATGAAAAACTGTTTTTT; D gene: .; V gene: TRBV15; clone size: .; J gene: TRBJ1-4
CDR3 protein: CASSQAGGHPYEQYF; CDR3 DNA: TGTGCCAGCAGCCAGGCAGGGGGCCATCCCTACGAGCAGTACTTC; D gene: TRBD1; V gene: TRBV14; clone size: .; J gene: TRBJ2-7
CDR3 protein: CASSPRTGNQPQHF; CDR3 DNA: TGTGCCAGCAGTCCGCGGACAGGGAATCAGCCCCAGCATTTT; D gene: TRBD1; V gene: TRBV27; clone size: .; J gene: TRBJ1-5
CDR3 protein: CASSIASGYEQYF; CDR3 DNA: TGTGCCAGCAGTATAGCTAGCGGCTACGAGCAGTACTTC; D gene: TRBD2; V gene: TRBV28; clone size: few; J gene: TRBJ2-7
CDR3 protein: CASSWVGTQYF; CDR3 DNA: TGTGCCAGCAGTTGGGTGGGGACCCAGTACTTC; D gene: .; V gene: TRBV6-1; clone size: few; J gene: TRBJ2-5
CDR3 protein: CASSLSGRARSEQFF; CDR3 DNA: TGTGCCAGCAGTCTTAGCGGGAGGGCCCGGAGTGAGCAGTTCTTC; D gene: TRBD2; V gene: TRBV28; clone size: .; J gene: TRBJ2-1
CDR3 protein: CASSFVFGNTIYF; CDR3 DNA: TGTGCCAGCAGCTTTGTATTTGGAAACACCATATATTTT; D gene: .; V gene: TRBV7-9; clone size: .; J gene: TRBJ1-3
CDR3 protein: CASSQDQKVYEQFF; CDR3 DNA: TGCGCCAGCAGCCAAGATCAGAAGGTCTATGAGCAGTTCTTC; D gene: .; V gene: TRBV4-1; clone size: .; J gene: TRBJ2-1
CDR3 protein: CASSQGPRGRVNEKLFF; CDR3 DNA: TGTGCCAGCAGCCAAGGGCCCCGGGGCAGGGTTAATGAAAAACTGTTTTTT; D gene: .; V gene: TRBV4-2; clone size: few; J gene: TRBJ1-4
CDR3 protein: CASSLDEQTQYF; CDR3 DNA: TGTGCCAGCAGTTTGGATGAGCAGACGCAGTATTTT; D gene: .; V gene: TRBV28; clone size: few; J gene: TRBJ2-3
CDR3 protein: CASSTHGPGQPQHF; CDR3 DNA: TGTGCCAGCAGCACCCACGGCCCCGGCCAGCCCCAGCATTTT; D gene: .; V gene: TRBV6-5; clone size: .; J gene: TRBJ1-5
CDR3 protein: CASSPGLAGGNEQFF; CDR3 DNA: TGTGCCAGCAGTCCAGGACTAGCGGGAGGGAATGAGCAGTTCTTC; D gene: TRBD2; V gene: TRBV28; clone size: .; J gene: TRBJ2-1
CDR3 protein: CASNMGPNTGELFF; CDR3 DNA: TGTGCCAGTAACATGGGTCCGAACACCGGGGAGCTGTTTTTT; D gene: .; V gene: TRBV19; clone size: .; J gene: TRBJ2-2
CDR3 protein: CASWSDYEQYF; CDR3 DNA: TGTGCCAGCTGGTCAGACTACGAGCAGTACTTC; D gene: .; V gene: TRBV28; clone size: .; J gene: TRBJ2-7
CDR3 protein: CASSQVAGSNYGYTF; CDR3 DNA: TGTGCCAGCAGCCAAGTAGCGGGAAGCAACTATGGCTACACCTTC; D gene: .; V gene: TRBV4-2; clone size: .; J gene: TRBJ1-2
CDR3 protein: CASNLWGSNEQFF; CDR3 DNA: TGTGCCAGCAACCTTTGGGGGAGCAATGAGCAGTTCTTC; D gene: .; V gene: TRBV27; clone size: few; J gene: TRBJ2-1
CDR3 protein: CASTSGILYEQYF; CDR3 DNA: TGTGCCAGCACTTCAGGGATCCTCTACGAGCAGTACTTC; D gene: .; V gene: TRBV28; clone size: few; J gene: TRBJ2-7
CDR3 protein: CASMIRDTGELFF; CDR3 DNA: TGTGCCAGTATGATCAGGGACACCGGGGAGCTGTTTTTT; D gene: .; V gene: TRBV19; clone size: .; J gene: TRBJ2-2
CDR3 protein: CASGKDRGWETQYF; CDR3 DNA: TGTGCCAGCGGCAAAGACAGGGGTTGGGAGACCCAGTACTTC; D gene: TRBD1; V gene: TRBV7-2; clone size: few; J gene: TRBJ2-5
CDR3 protein: CASSPWDSPSYEQYF; CDR3 DNA: TGTGCCAGCAGTCCTTGGGACAGTCCTTCCTACGAGCAGTACTTC; D gene: TRBD1; V gene: TRBV27; clone size: .; J gene: TRBJ2-7
CDR3 protein: CASRDGSSGNTIYF; CDR3 DNA: TGTGCCAGCCGGGACGGAAGCTCTGGAAACACCATATATTTT; D gene: .; V gene: TRBV10-3; clone size: .; J gene: TRBJ1-3
CDR3 protein: CASSLAWLAGGNEQFF; CDR3 DNA: TGTGCCAGCAGCTTGGCTTGGCTAGCGGGAGGCAATGAGCAGTTCTTC; D gene: TRBD2; V gene: TRBV5-4; clone size: .; J gene: TRBJ2-1
CDR3 protein: CASSLEQGPQHF; CDR3 DNA: TGTGCCAGCAGTTTGGAACAGGGTCCCCAGCATTTT; D gene: .; V gene: TRBV28; clone size: few; J gene: TRBJ1-5
CDR3 protein: CASSPLDAVAADTQYF; CDR3 DNA: TGTGCCAGCTCACCGTTGGACGCGGTGGCGGCGGATACGCAGTATTTT; D gene: .; V gene: TRBV18; clone size: .; J gene: TRBJ2-3
CDR3 protein: CASSSRFPKPGLAVTSTDTQYF; CDR3 DNA: TGTGCCAGCAGCAGTAGGTTCCCCAAACCGGGACTAGCGGTTACTAGCACAGATACGCAGTATTTT; D gene: TRBD2; V gene: TRBV9; clone size: few; J gene: TRBJ2-3
CDR3 protein: CASSWSARAGELFF; CDR3 DNA: TGTGCCAGCAGCTGGTCAGCAAGGGCCGGGGAGCTGTTTTTT; D gene: .; V gene: TRBV11-2; clone size: .; J gene: TRBJ2-2
CDR3 protein: CASSSRLAGIYNEQFF; CDR3 DNA: TGTGCCAGCAGCTCCAGACTAGCGGGAATATACAATGAGCAGTTCTTC; D gene: TRBD2; V gene: TRBV7-2; clone size: few; J gene: TRBJ2-1
CDR3 protein: CASSPSQGAEQFF; CDR3 DNA: TGTGCCAGCAGTCCCTCCCAGGGGGCTGAGCAGTTCTTC; D gene: TRBD1; V gene: TRBV2; clone size: .; J gene: TRBJ2-1
CDR3 protein: CASRRESSGNTIYF; CDR3 DNA: TGTGCCAGCAGGCGCGAGAGCTCTGGAAACACCATATATTTT; D gene: .; V gene: TRBV6-6; clone size: .; J gene: TRBJ1-3
CDR3 protein: CASSRTGRTGELFF; CDR3 DNA: TGTGCCAGCAGCCGGACAGGGCGCACCGGGGAGCTGTTTTTT; D gene: TRBD1; V gene: TRBV25-1; clone size: few; J gene: TRBJ2-2
CDR3 protein: CASSYRSGRETQYF; CDR3 DNA: TGTGCCAGCAGCTATAGAAGCGGGAGGGAGACCCAGTACTTC; D gene: TRBD2; V gene: TRBV28; clone size: .; J gene: TRBJ2-5